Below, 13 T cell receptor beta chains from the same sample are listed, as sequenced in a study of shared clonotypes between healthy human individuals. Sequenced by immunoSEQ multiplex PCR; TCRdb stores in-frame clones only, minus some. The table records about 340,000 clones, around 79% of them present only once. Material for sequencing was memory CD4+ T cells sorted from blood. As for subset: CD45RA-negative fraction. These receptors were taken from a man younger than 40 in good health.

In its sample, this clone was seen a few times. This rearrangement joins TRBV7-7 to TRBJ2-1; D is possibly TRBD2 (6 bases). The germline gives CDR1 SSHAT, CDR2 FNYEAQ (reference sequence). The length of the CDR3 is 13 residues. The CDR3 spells CARGTGHGNEQFF. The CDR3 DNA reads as TGTGCTCGGGGGACCGGACATGGCAATGAGCAGTTCTTC.

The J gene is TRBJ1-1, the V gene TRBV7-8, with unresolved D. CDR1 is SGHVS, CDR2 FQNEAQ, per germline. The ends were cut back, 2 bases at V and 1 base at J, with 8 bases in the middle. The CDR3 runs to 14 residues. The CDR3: CASSLLNGNTEAFF. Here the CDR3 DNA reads TGTGCCAGCAGCTTATTAAACGGGAACACTGAAGCTTTCTTT.

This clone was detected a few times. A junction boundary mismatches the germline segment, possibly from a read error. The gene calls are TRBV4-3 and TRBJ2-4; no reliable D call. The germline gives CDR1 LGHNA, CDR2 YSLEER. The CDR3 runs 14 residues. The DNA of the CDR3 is TGCGCCAGCAGCCAAGAATTAGCCCAAAACATTCAGTACTTC. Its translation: CASSQELAQNIQYF.

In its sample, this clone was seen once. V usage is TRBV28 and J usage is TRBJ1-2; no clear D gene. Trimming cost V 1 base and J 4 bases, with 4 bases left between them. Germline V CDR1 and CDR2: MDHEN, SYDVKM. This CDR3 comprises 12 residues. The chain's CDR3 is CASSLSFYGYTF. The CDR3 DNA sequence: TGTGCCAGCAGTTTATCCTTCTATGGCTACACCTTC.

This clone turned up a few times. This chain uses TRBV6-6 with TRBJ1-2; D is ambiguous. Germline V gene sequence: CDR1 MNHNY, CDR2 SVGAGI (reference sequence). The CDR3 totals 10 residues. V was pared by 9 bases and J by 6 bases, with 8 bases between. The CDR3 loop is CASGIDGYTF. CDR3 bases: TGTGCCAGTGGGATCGATGGCTACACCTTC.

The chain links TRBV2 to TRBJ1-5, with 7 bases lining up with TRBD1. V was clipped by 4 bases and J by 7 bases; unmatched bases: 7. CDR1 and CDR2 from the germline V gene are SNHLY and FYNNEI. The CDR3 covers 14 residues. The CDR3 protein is CASSGTGEGQPQHF. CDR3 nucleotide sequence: TGTGCCAGCAGTGGAACAGGGGAAGGGCAGCCCCAGCATTTT.

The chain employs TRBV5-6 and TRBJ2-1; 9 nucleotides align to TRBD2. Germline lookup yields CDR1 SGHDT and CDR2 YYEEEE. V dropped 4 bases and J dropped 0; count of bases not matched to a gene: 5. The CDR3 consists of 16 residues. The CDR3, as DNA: TGTGCCAGCAGCCTCCTAGCGGGGAGCTCCTACAATGAGCAGTTCTTC. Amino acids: CASSLLAGSSYNEQFF.

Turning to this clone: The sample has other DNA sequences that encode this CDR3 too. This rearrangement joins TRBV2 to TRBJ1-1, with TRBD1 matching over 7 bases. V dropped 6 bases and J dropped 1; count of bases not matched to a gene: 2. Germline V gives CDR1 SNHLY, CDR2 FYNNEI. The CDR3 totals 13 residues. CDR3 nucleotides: TGTGCCAGCAGGCGGGACAGGAACACTGAAGCTTTCTTT. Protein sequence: CASRRDRNTEAFF.

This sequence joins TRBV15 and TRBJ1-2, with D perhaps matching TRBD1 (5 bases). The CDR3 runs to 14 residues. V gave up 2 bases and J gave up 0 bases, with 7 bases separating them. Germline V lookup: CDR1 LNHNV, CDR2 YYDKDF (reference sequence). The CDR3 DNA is TGTGCCACCAGCAGACAGGGAGCTAACTATGGCTACACCTTC. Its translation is CATSRQGANYGYTF.

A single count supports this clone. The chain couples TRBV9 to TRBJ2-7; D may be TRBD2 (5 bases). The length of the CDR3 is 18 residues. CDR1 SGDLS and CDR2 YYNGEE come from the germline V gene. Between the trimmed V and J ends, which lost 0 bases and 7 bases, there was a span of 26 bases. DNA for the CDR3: TGTGCCAGCAGCGTAGGTCTGAGGGCTGGGGTGGGGTCTCGTGAGCAGTACTTC. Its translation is CASSVGLRAGVGSREQYF.

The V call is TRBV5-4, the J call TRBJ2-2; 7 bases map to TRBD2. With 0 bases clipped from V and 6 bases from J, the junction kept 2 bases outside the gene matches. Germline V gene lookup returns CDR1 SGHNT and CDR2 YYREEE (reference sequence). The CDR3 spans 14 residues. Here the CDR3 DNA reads TGTGCCAGCAGCTTGGAACTAGCGTCCGGGGAGCTGTTTTTT. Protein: CASSLELASGELFF.

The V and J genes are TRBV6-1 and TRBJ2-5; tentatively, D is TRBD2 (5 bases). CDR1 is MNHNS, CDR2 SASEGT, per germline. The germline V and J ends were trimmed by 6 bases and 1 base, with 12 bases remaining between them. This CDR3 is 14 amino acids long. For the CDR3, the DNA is TGTGCCAGCAGCCTCCACGGGATCCAAGAGACCCAGTACTTC. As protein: CASSLHGIQETQYF.

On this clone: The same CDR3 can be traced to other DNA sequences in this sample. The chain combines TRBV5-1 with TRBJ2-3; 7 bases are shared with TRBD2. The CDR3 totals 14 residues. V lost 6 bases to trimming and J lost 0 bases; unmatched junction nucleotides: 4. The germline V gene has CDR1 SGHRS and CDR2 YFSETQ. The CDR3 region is CASMRGGSTDTQYF. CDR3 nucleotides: TGCGCCAGCATGCGCGGGGGTAGCACAGATACGCAGTATTTT.